The clone carrying this T cell receptor beta chain was detected many times. Its specificity is unknown. This specimen comes from a study of prognosis after radiotherapy for stage I lung cancer. Whole-study context: From early 2018 through January 2019, patients with stage I non-small cell lung cancer were enrolled. Whole-study findings and limits: Reportedly, TRBV and TRBJ gene usage differed by presence of metastases in patients.

Trimming left V 7 bases short and J 7 bases short, with 17 bases between. The CDR3 spans 14 residues. Multiplex PCR, run in two rounds, amplified TCR beta CDR3 from genomic DNA. Each TRBV and TRBJ gene had its own primer in the first PCR round. From the multiplex PCR reads, TCRdb called clonotypes with MiXCR, one entry per CDR3 protein. The sample lists roughly 30,000 distinct CDR3 sequences; around a third were seen once. The chain uses TRBV12-3 or TRBV12-4 and TRBJ1-5; weak D call: TRBD1 (6 bases). The source is a donor aged 50 or older with non-small cell lung cancer. The sequences come from PBMCs, collected before or after stereotactic body radiation therapy (not recorded which). In nucleotides, the CDR3 is TGTGCCAGCACCGCGGGGTCCAGGGGCCAGCCCCAGCATTTT. As protein: CASTAGSRGQPQHF.